Detailed here is one T cell receptor beta chain. The CDR3 covers 16 residues. Trimming removed 7 bases at V and 2 bases at J, with 17 bases between. Germline V gives CDR1 MNHEY, CDR2 SVGEGT. These data come from a study of T-cell reconstitution after alpha-beta-depleted transplantation in children. Molecular barcoding with unique molecular identifiers was used for the TCRbeta library. One entry per CDR3 protein results from TCRdb running MiXCR on the PCR reads. The sample comprises around 680,000 distinct CDR3 sequences, 16% of which are singletons, and about 1.1% rests with the top ten. This sequence originates from a human donor who donated a stem cell graft to a child with acute myeloid leukemia. This rearrangement joins TRBV6-2 or TRBV6-3 to TRBJ2-2; weak D call: TRBD1 (7 bases). The starting material was PBMCs from the stem cell graft donor, obtained from the stem cell graft. The CDR3 nucleotides are TGTGCCAGCAAGGGCAGGGGGGCTAGAAACACCGGGGAGCTGTTTTTT. Translation gives CASKGRGARNTGELFF.